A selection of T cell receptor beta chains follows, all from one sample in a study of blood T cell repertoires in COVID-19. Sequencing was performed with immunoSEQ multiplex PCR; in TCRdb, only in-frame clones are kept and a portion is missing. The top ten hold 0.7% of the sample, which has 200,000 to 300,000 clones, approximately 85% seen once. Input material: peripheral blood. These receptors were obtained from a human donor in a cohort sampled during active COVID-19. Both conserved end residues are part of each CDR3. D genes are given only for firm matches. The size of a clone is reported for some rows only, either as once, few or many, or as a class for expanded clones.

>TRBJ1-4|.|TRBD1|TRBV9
CASSVRGGVGEKLFF
TGTGCCAGCAGCGTCAGAGGGGGCGTAGGTGAAAAACTGTTTTTT
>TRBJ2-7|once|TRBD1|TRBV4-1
CASSVRDSSSYEQYF
TGCGCCAGCAGCGTCCGGGACAGCAGCTCCTACGAGCAGTACTTC
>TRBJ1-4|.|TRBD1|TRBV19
CASSMGRDRGNEKLFF
TGTGCCAGTAGTATGGGCCGGGACAGGGGGAATGAAAAACTGTTTTTT
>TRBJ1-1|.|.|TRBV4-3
CASSQKLEPEAFF
TGCGCCAGCAGCCAGAAGCTCGAGCCTGAAGCTTTCTTT
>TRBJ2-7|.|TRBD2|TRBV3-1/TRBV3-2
CASSLPRLAGAPRQYF
TGTGCCAGCAGCCTGCCGCGCCTAGCGGGGGCGCCACGGCAGTACTTC
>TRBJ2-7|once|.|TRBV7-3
CASSLAAGVGYEQYF
TGTGCCAGCAGCTTAGCGGCCGGCGTTGGCTACGAGCAGTACTTC
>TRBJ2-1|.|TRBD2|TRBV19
CASSIVASGDMSSYNEQFF
TGTGCCAGTAGTATAGTCGCTAGCGGTGATATGAGCTCCTACAATGAGCAGTTCTTC
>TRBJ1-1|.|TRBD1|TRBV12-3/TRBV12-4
CASSGTGVEAFF
TGTGCCAGCAGCGGGACAGGCGTTGAAGCTTTCTTT
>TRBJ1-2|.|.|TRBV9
CASSAQGNGYTF
TGTGCCAGCAGCGCACAGGGAAACGGCTACACCTTC
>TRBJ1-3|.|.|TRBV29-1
CSVDPTGSGNTIYF
TGCAGCGTTGACCCGACAGGCTCTGGAAACACCATATATTTT
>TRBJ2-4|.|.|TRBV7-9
CASSSLDERVVIQYF
TGTGCCAGCAGCTCATTAGATGAGAGGGTGGTCATTCAGTACTTC
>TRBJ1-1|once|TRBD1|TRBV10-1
CASRGTGALEAFF
TGCGCCAGCAGGGGGACAGGGGCGCTTGAAGCTTTCTTT
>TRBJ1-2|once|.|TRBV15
CATSSHGQGPNYGYTF
TGTGCCACCAGCTCCCATGGGCAGGGCCCTAACTATGGCTACACCTTC
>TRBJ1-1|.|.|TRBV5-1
CASSLGLEAEAFF
TGCGCCAGCAGCTTGGGATTAGAGGCTGAAGCTTTCTTT
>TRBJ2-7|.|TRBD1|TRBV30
CAWRQQGDEQYF
TGTGCCTGGAGACAACAGGGGGACGAGCAGTACTTC
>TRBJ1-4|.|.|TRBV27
CASSFSGATNEKLFF
TGTGCCAGCAGTTTCTCAGGGGCAACTAATGAAAAACTGTTTTTT
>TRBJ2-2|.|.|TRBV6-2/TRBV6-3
CASSYPPDTGELFF
TGTGCCAGCAGTTACCCTCCCGACACCGGGGAGCTGTTTTTT
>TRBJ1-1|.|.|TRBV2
CASSRSRGWDTEAFF
TGTGCCAGCAGTCGGAGTCGGGGTTGGGACACTGAAGCTTTCTTT
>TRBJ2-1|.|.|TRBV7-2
CASSLARQSYNEQFF
TGTGCCAGCAGCTTAGCGAGGCAGAGCTACAATGAGCAGTTCTTC
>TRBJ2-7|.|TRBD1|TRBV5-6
CASSWGQVTYEQYF
TGTGCCAGCAGTTGGGGACAGGTAACCTACGAGCAGTACTTC
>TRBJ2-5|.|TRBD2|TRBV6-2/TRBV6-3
CASSHSGVQETQYF
TGTGCCAGCAGCCATAGCGGGGTCCAAGAGACCCAGTACTTC
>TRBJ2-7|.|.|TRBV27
CASSFRGSYEQYF
TGTGCCAGCAGTTTCCGGGGCTCCTACGAGCAGTACTTC
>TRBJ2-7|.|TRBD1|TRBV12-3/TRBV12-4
CASSPGTGYEQYF
TGTGCCAGCAGTCCTGGGACAGGCTACGAGCAGTACTTC
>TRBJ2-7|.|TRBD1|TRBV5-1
CASSWTGQGDRGYEQYF
TGCGCCAGCAGCTGGACGGGACAGGGGGACAGGGGGTACGAGCAGTACTTC
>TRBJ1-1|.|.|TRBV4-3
CASSQDQGLGAFF
TGCGCCAGCAGCCAAGATCAGGGGTTGGGAGCTTTCTTT
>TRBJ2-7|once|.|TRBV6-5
CASSYSEAYQFEQYF
TGTGCCAGCAGTTACTCGGAGGCCTACCAATTCGAGCAGTACTTC
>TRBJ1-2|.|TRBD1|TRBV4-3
CASSQGQGVYYGYTF
TGCGCCAGCAGCCAAGGACAGGGGGTTTACTATGGCTACACCTTC
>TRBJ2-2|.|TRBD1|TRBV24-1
CATSPGGTGELFF
TGTGCCACCAGTCCAGGGGGCACCGGGGAGCTGTTTTTT
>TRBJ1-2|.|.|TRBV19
CASSMVRTGRANYGYTF
TGTGCCAGTAGTATGGTCCGTACAGGGAGGGCAAACTATGGCTACACCTTC
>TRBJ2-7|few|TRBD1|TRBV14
CASSQLGTGSSYEQYF
TGTGCCAGCAGCCAATTGGGGACAGGGAGCTCCTACGAGCAGTACTTC
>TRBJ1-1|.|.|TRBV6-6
CASTEARATEAFF
TGTGCCAGCACCGAGGCCAGGGCCACTGAAGCTTTCTTT
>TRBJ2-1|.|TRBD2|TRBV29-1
CSVGGRRGGPSEYNEQFF
TGCAGCGTTGGGGGTAGGCGGGGAGGGCCCTCGGAGTACAATGAGCAGTTCTTC
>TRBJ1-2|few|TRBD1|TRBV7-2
CASSVAGTGAGYTF
TGTGCCAGCAGCGTTGCCGGGACAGGGGCTGGCTACACCTTC
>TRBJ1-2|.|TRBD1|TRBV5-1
CASSSTGSRQYGYTF
TGCGCCAGCAGCTCGACAGGGAGTCGGCAGTATGGCTACACCTTC
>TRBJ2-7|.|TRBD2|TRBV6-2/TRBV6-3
CASSYVPWDYLYEQYF
TGTGCCAGCAGTTACGTTCCGTGGGACTACCTCTACGAGCAGTACTTC
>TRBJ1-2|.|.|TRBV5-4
CASSLTGKGYTF
TGTGCCAGCAGCTTGACAGGGAAAGGCTACACCTTC
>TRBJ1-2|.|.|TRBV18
CASSRDIRNGYTF
TGTGCCAGCTCACGGGACATAAGAAATGGCTACACCTTC
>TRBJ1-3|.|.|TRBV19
CASSITSSGNTIYF
TGTGCCAGTAGTATAACAAGCTCTGGAAACACCATATATTTT
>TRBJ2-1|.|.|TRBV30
CACMRSYSYNEQFF
TGTGCCTGTATGCGTAGTTACTCCTACAATGAGCAGTTCTTC
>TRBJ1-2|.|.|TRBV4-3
CASSQDSSRTGGYTF
TGCGCCAGCAGCCAAGACAGCTCTCGGACTGGAGGCTACACCTTC
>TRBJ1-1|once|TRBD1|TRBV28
CASSYSTGSGGEAFF
TGTGCCAGCAGTTACTCGACAGGGTCGGGCGGTGAAGCTTTCTTT
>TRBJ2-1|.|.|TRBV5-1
CASSIPGASSYNEQFF
TGCGCCAGCAGCATCCCCGGTGCGAGCTCCTACAATGAGCAGTTCTTC